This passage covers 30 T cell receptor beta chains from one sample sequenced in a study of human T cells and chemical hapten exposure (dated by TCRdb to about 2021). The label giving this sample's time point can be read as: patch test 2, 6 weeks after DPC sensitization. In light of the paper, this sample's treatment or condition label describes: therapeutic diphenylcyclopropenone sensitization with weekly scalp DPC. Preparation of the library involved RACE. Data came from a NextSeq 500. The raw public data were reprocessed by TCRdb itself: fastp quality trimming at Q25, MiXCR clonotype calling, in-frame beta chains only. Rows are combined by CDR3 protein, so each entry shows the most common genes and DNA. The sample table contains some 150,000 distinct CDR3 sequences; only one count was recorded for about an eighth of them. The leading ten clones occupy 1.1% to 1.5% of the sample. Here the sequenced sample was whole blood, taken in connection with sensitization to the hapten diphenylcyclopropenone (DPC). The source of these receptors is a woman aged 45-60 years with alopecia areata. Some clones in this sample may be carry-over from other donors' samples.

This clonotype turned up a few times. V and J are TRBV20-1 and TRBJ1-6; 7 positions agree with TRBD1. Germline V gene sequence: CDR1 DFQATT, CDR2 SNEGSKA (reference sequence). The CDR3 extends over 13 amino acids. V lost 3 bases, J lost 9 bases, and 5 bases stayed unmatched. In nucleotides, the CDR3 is TGCAGTGCTAGCTCAGGGGGGAGTTCACCCCTCCACTTT. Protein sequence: CSASSGGSSPLHF.

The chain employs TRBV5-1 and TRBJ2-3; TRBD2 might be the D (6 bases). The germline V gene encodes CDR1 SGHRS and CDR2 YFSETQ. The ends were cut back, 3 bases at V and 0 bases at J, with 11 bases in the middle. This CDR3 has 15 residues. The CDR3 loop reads CASSSGGASTDTQYF. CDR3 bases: TGCGCCAGCAGCTCTGGCGGGGCTAGCACAGATACGCAGTATTTT.

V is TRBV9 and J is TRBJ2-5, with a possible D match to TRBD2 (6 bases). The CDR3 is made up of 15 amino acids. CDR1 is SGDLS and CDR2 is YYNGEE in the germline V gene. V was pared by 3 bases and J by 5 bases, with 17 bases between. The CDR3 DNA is TGTGCCAGCAGCGCAGGACTATTAAGTGGGGAGACCCAGTACTTC. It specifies CASSAGLLSGETQYF.

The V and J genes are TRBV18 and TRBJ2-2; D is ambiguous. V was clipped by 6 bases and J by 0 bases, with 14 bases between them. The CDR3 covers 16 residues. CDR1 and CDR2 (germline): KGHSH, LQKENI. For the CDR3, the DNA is TGTGCCAGCTCGGCAACCCGGGCCTCGAACACCGGGGAGCTGTTTTTT. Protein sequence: CASSATRASNTGELFF.

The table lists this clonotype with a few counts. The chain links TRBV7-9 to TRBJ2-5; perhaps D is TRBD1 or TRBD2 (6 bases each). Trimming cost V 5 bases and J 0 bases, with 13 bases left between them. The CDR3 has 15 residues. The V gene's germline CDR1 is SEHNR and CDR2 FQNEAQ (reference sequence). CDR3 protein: CASSPSGANQETQYF. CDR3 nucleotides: TGTGCCAGCAGCCCTTCGGGGGCTAACCAAGAGACCCAGTACTTC.

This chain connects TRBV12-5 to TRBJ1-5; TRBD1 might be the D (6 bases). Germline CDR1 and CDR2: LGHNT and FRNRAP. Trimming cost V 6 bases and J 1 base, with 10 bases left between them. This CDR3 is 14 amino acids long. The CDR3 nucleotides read TGTGCTAGTGGACCTGGACAGAGCAATCAGCCCCAGCATTTT. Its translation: CASGPGQSNQPQHF.

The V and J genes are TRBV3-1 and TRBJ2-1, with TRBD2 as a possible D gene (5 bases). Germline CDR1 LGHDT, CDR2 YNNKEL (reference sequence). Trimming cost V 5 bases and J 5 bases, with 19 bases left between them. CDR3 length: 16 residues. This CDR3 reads CASSGKQPGSHNEQFF. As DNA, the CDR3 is TGTGCCAGCAGCGGCAAGCAGCCGGGGTCCCACAATGAGCAGTTCTTC.

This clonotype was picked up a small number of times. CDR3 sequence reads: CASRPGLFSGANVLTF. In nucleotides, the CDR3 is TGTGCCAGCAGGCCCGGACTGTTCTCTGGGGCCAACGTCCTGACTTTC. The chain combines TRBV5-4 with TRBJ2-6, with D maybe TRBD2 (5 bases). The CDR3 totals 16 residues. The ends were cut back, 5 bases at V and 0 bases at J, with 12 bases in the middle. The germline V gene has CDR1 SGHNT and CDR2 YYREEE (reference sequence).

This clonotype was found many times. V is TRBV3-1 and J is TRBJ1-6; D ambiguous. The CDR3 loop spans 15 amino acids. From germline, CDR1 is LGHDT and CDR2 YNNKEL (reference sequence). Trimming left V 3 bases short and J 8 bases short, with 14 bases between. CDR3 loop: CASSQLPSRDSPLHF. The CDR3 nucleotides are TGTGCCAGCAGCCAGTTGCCCTCTAGGGATTCACCCCTCCACTTT.

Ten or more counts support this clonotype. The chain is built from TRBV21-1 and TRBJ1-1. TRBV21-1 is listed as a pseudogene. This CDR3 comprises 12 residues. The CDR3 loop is CASSKVNTEAFF. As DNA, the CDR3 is TGTGCCAGCAGCAAAGTGAACACTGAAGCTTTCTTT.

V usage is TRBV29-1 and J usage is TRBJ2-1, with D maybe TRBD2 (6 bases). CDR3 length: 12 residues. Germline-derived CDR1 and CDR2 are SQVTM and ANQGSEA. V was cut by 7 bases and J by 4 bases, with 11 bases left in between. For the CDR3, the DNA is TGCAGCGGCAGGGAGGTTTACAATGAGCAGTTCTTC. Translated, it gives CSGREVYNEQFF.

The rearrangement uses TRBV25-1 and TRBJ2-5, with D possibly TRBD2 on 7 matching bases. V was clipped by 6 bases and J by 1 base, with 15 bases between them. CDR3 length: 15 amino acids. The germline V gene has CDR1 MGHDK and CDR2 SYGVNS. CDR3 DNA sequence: TGTGCCAGCAGGGCAATGGGAGGGGGCCAAGAGACCCAGTACTTC. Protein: CASRAMGGGQETQYF.

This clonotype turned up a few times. CDR3 nucleotide sequence: TGTGCCAGCAGCGCGGGACTAGCGGGAGCCTATGAGCAGTTCTTC. Translation: CASSAGLAGAYEQFF. The chain combines TRBV9 with TRBJ2-1; 14 bases map to TRBD2. V dropped 3 bases and J dropped 8; count of bases not matched to a gene: 4. Per germline, CDR1 SGDLS and CDR2 YYNGEE. CDR3 size: 15 residues. The full variable domain, its missing parts supplied by reference TRBV9 and TRBJ2-1, is DSGVTQTPKHLITATGQRVTLRCSPRSGDLSVYWYQQSLDQGLQFLIQYYNGEERAKGNILERFSAQQFPDLHSELNLSSLELGDSALYFCASSAGLAGAYEQFFGPGTRLTVL.

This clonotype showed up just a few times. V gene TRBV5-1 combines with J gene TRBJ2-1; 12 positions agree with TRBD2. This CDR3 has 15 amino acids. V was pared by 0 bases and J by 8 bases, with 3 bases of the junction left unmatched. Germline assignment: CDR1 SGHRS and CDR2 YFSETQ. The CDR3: CASSLVTSGSDEQFF. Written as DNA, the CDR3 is TGCGCCAGCAGCTTGGTGACTAGCGGGAGTGATGAGCAGTTCTTC.

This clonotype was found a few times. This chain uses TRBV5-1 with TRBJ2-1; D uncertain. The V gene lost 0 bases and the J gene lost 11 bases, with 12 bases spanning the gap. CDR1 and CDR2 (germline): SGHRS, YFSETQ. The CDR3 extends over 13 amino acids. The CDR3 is CASSLGGSRQQFF. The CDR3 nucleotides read TGCGCCAGCAGCTTGGGGGGATCTCGCCAGCAGTTCTTC. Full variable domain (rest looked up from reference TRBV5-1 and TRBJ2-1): KAGVTQTPRYLIKTRGQQVTLSCSPISGHRSVSWYQQTPGQGLQFLFEYFSETQRNKGNFPGRFSGRQFSNSRSEMNVSTLELGDSALYLCASSLGGSRQQFFGPGTRLTVL.

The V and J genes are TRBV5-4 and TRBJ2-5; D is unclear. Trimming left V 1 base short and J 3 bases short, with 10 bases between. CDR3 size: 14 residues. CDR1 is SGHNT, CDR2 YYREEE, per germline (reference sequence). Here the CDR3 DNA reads TGTGCCAGCAGCTTGTCCGGCTTGGAAGAGACCCAGTACTTC. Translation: CASSLSGLEETQYF.

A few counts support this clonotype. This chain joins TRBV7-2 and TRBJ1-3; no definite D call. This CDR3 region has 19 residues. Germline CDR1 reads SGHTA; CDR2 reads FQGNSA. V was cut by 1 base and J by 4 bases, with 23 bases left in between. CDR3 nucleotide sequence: TGTGCCAGCAGCTTAGGCCTCCGGAGGGCCGCCGATCGGGGAAACACCATATATTTT. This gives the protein CASSLGLRRAADRGNTIYF.

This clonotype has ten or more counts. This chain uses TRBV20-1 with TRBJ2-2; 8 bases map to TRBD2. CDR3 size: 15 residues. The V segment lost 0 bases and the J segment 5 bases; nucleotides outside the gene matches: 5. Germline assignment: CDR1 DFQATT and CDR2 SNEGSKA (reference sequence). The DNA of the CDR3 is TGCAGTGCTAGAGATTACAGCGGGAGAACCGGGGAGCTGTTTTTT. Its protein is CSARDYSGRTGELFF.

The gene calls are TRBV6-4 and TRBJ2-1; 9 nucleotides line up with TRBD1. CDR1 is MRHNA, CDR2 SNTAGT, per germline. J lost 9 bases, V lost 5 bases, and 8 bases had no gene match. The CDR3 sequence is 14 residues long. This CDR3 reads CASSKSGTGIEQFF. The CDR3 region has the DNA TGTGCCAGCAGTAAATCCGGGACAGGGATTGAGCAGTTCTTC.

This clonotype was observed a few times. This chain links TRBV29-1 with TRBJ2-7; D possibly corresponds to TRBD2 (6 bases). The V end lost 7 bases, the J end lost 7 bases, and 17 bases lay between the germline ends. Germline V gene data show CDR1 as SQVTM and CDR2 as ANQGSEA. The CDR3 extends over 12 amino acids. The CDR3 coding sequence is TGCAGCGCTTGCCGGGAGCAAAGGGAGCAGTACTTC. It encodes CSACREQREQYF.

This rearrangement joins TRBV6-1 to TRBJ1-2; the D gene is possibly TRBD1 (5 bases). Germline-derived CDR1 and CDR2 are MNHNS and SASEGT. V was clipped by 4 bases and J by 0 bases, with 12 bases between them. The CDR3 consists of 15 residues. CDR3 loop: CASSAGHLTNYGYTF. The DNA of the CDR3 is TGTGCCAGCAGTGCCGGACATCTTACTAACTATGGCTACACCTTC.

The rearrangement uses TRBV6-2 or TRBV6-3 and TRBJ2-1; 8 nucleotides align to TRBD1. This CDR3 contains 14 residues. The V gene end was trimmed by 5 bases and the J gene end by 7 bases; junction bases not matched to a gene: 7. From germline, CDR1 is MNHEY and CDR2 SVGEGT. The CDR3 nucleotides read TGTGCCAGCAGTACCCTAGACAGGGGAAATGAGCAGTTCTTC. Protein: CASSTLDRGNEQFF.

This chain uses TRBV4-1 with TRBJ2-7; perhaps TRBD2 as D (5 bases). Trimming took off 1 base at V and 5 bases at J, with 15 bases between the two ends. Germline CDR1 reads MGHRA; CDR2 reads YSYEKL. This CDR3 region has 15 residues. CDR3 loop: CASSQVGRLRNEQYF. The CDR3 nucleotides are TGCGCCAGCAGCCAAGTAGGGCGACTAAGGAACGAGCAGTACTTC.

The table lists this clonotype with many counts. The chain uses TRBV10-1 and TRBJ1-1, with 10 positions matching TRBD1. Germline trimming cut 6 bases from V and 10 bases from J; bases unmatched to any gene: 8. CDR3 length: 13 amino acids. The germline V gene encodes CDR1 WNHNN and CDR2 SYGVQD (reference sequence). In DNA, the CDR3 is TGCGCCAGCAGCCAAGCGACAGGGGGCCCAGCTTTCTTT. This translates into CASSQATGGPAFF.

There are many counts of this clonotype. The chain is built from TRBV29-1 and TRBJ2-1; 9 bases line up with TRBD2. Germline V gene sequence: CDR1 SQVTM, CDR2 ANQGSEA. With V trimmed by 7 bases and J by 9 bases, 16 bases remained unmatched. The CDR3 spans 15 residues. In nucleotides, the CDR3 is TGCAGCGCTGGCTCGGTGGCGGGAGGGCCCGGTGAGCAGTTCTTC. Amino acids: CSAGSVAGGPGEQFF.

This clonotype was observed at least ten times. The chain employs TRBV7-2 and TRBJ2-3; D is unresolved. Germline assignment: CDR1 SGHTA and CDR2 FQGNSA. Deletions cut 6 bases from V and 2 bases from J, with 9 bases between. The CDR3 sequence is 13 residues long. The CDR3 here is CASRGPPTDTQYF. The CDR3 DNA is TGTGCCAGCAGGGGTCCACCCACAGATACGCAGTATTTT.

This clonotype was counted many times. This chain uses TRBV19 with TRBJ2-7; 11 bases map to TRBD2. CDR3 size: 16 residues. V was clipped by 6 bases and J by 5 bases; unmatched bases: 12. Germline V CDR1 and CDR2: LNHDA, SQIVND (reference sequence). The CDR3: CASSPSGLAGGNEQYF. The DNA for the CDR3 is TGTGCCAGTAGCCCTAGTGGGCTAGCGGGAGGTAACGAGCAGTACTTC.

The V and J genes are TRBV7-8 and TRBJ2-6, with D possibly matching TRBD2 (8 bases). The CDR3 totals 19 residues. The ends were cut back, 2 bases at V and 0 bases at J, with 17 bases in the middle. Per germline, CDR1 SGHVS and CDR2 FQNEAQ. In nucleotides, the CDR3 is TGTGCCAGCAGCTTACGCGTAGCGGGACAGAACTCTGGGGCCAACGTCCTGACTTTC. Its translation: CASSLRVAGQNSGANVLTF.

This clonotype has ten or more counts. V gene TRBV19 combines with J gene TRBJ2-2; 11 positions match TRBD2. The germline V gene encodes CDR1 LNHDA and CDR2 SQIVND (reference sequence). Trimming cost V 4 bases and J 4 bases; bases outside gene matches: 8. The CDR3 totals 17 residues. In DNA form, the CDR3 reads TGTGCCAGTAGTACTACTCTAGCGGGAGGCGTCACCGGGGAGCTGTTTTTT. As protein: CASSTTLAGGVTGELFF.

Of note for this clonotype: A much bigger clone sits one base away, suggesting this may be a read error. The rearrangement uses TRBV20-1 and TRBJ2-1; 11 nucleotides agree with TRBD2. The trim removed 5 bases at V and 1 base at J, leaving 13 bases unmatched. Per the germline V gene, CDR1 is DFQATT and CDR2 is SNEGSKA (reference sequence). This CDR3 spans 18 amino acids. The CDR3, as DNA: TGCAGTGCTTCCATTAGCGGGAGGGCCCTAATATCCTACAATGAGCAGTTCTTC. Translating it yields CSASISGRALISYNEQFF.